This T cell receptor beta chain originates from a study of T-cell reconstitution after alpha-beta-depleted transplantation in children. The TCRbeta library incorporated unique molecular identifiers. TCRdb itself ran the PCR reads through MiXCR, one entry per CDR3 protein. The sample carries hundreds of thousands of distinct CDR3 sequences, about 17% recorded once. CDR1 is MNHNY, CDR2 SVGAGI, per germline (reference sequence). Trimming took 9 bases from V and 8 from J; bases not matched to a gene: 13. CDR3 length equals 13 residues. The specimen was PBMCs, mostly from graft donor cells, collected 360 days after TCRalphabeta/CD19-depleted stem cell transplant. This receptor was obtained from a male patient between 2 and 15 years old who had a stem cell transplant for acute lymphoblastic leukemia, so the T cells may come from the graft donor. The rearrangement links TRBV6-6 to TRBJ2-7, with 7 bases matching TRBD1. CDR3 DNA sequence: TGTGCCAGTCTTCAGGGGGTCCAATTCAAGCAGTACTTC. Translated, it gives CASLQGVQFKQYF.